One sample yielded the 29 T cell receptor beta chains listed below, sequenced in a study of T cell clonotyping in hematopoietic cell transplantation. Sequenced by immunoSEQ multiplex PCR; TCRdb stores in-frame clones only, minus some. Of over 45,000 clones listed, 65% to 90% were seen once; the top ten hold 5.9%. Time point described: recipient sample about 28 days before transplant, after cytoreduction. This specimen was peripheral blood mononuclear cells, taken before stem cell transplant. The receptors come from a man in his sixties with biphenotypic leukemia. Some clones in this sample may be carry-over from other donors' samples.

The chain recombines TRBV23-1 with TRBJ2-7; a weak D match, TRBD1 (7 bases). TRBV23-1 is placed among ORFs of uncertain function. The V and J ends lost 6 bases and 4 bases respectively, with 25 bases between them. This CDR3 has 17 residues. The chain's CDR3 is CASRVHRGGGVKYEQYF. Here the CDR3 DNA reads TGCGCCAGCAGGGTTCACAGGGGTGGCGGGGTAAAGTACGAGCAGTACTTC.

CDR3 sequence: CASIRTSASYEQYF. The CDR3 DNA is TGTGCCAGCATAAGGACTAGCGCCTCCTACGAGCAGTACTTC. This sequence joins TRBV2 and TRBJ2-7, with 9 nucleotides matching TRBD2. Per the germline V gene, CDR1 is SNHLY and CDR2 is FYNNEI. V lost 7 bases, J lost 0 bases, and 4 bases stayed unmatched. This CDR3 contains 14 residues.

The V and J genes are TRBV4-2 and TRBJ1-2; D call uncertain. The germline V and J ends were trimmed by 4 bases and 6 bases, with 15 bases remaining between them. Germline CDR1 LGHNA, CDR2 YNFKEQ. CDR3 size: 14 residues. The chain's CDR3 is CASSPTEGENGYTF. DNA for the CDR3: TGTGCCAGCAGCCCCACCGAAGGCGAAAATGGCTACACCTTC.

The chain recombines TRBV27 with TRBJ1-2; 7 positions match TRBD1. Germline V gene data show CDR1 as MNHEY and CDR2 as SMNVEV (reference sequence). After removal of 5 bases from V and 7 bases from J, the junction contained 13 bases not matched to a gene. The CDR3 covers 15 residues. CDR3 DNA sequence: TGTGCCAGCAGTCCCCGAACTAGACAGGGTCGTGGCTACACCTTC. This encodes CASSPRTRQGRGYTF.

The chain is built from TRBV5-1 and TRBJ2-7; 8 positions agree with TRBD2. This CDR3 is built from 15 residues. Germline values: CDR1 SGHRS, CDR2 YFSETQ. Trimming cost V 1 base and J 6 bases; bases outside gene matches: 9. Here the CDR3 DNA reads TGCGCCAGCAGCTTGATTGGACGGGAGGGCCTCGAGCAGTACTTC. This translates into CASSLIGREGLEQYF.

This chain uses TRBV6-1 with TRBJ2-1, with TRBD2 matching 7 bases. In germline, CDR1 is MNHNS, CDR2 SASEGT. The CDR3 is made up of 14 amino acids. Unmatched junction bases numbered 10, after V lost 5 bases and J lost 9 bases. In nucleotides, the CDR3 is TGTGCCAGCAGTCCGGAGGGGCGGGGGAGTGAGCAGTTCTTC. It encodes CASSPEGRGSEQFF.

The chain couples TRBV2 to TRBJ2-3; D is unclear. V was cut by 6 bases and J by 1 base, with 8 bases left in between. This CDR3 region has 13 residues. Germline CDR1 SNHLY, CDR2 FYNNEI. CDR3 coding DNA: TGTGCCAGCAGCGCCGGCGGCACAGATACGCAGTATTTT. Encoded protein: CASSAGGTDTQYF.

The CDR3 coding sequence is TGTGCCAGCAGCCAACCGGGACAGGGGGTCTCTGGGGCCAACGTCCTGACTTTC. This gives the protein CASSQPGQGVSGANVLTF. This chain uses TRBV7-9 with TRBJ2-6, with 11 bases matching TRBD1. V was pared by 5 bases and J by 0 bases, with 6 bases of the junction left unmatched. Per the germline V gene, CDR1 is SEHNR and CDR2 is FQNEAQ (reference sequence). The CDR3 runs 18 residues. The full variable domain, its missing parts supplied by reference TRBV7-9 and TRBJ2-6, is DTGVSQNPRHKITKRGQNVTFRCDPISEHNRLYWYRQTLGQGPEFLTYFQNEAQLEKSRLLSDRFSAERPKGSFSTLEIQRTEQGDSAMYLCASSQPGQGVSGANVLTFGAGSRLTVL.

Here the CDR3 reads CASSSLVTYEQYF. The CDR3 coding sequence is TGCGCCAGCAGCTCCCTCGTAACCTACGAGCAGTACTTC. The gene calls are TRBV5-1 and TRBJ2-7; D ambiguous. CDR1 and CDR2 (germline): SGHRS, YFSETQ. This CDR3 region has 13 residues. The germline V and J ends were trimmed by 3 bases and 2 bases, with 9 bases remaining between them.

The rearrangement links TRBV10-3 to TRBJ2-7, with D tentatively TRBD1 or TRBD2 (5 bases each). From germline, CDR1 is ENHRY and CDR2 SYGVKD. V shed 0 bases and J shed 1 base, with 13 bases lying between them. This CDR3 region has 16 residues. CDR3 bases: TGTGCCATCAGTGAGTCCAAGGGGACGGAGTCCTACGAGCAGTACTTC. This translates into CAISESKGTESYEQYF.

The chain employs TRBV7-9 and TRBJ2-7; D is undetermined. The CDR3 spans 13 residues. V was pared by 3 bases and J by 9 bases, with 15 bases between. Germline V gene lookup returns CDR1 SEHNR and CDR2 FQNEAQ (reference sequence). CDR3 in amino acids: CASSFSPARRQYF. DNA of the CDR3: TGTGCCAGCAGCTTTTCGCCCGCTCGTCGGCAGTACTTC.

The V call is TRBV7-8, the J call TRBJ2-7; 7 bases are shared with TRBD1. V was clipped by 4 bases and J by 0 bases; unmatched bases: 9. CDR1 is SGHVS, CDR2 FQNEAQ, per germline. This CDR3 contains 16 residues. The CDR3 reads CASSSYRGDSSYEQYF. CDR3 coding DNA: TGTGCCAGCAGCTCGTACAGGGGCGATAGCTCCTACGAGCAGTACTTC.

The genes are TRBV19 and TRBJ1-1; D is perhaps TRBD1 (5 bases). The V end was cut by 6 bases, the J end by 6 bases, with 8 bases between. Looked up from germline, CDR1 is LNHDA and CDR2 is SQIVND (reference sequence). The CDR3 is 11 residues long. Here the CDR3 DNA reads TGTGCCAGTAGGACGGGACCTGAAGCTTTCTTT. It is translated as CASRTGPEAFF. Full variable domain (outside the CDR3, taken from reference TRBV19 and TRBJ1-1): DGGITQSPKYLFRKEGQNVTLSCEQNLNHDAMYWYRQDPGQGLRLIYYSQIVNDFQKGDIAEGYSVSREKKESFPLTVTSAQKNPTAFYLCASRTGPEAFFGQGTRLTVV.

The chain carries TRBV7-6 and TRBJ2-5; a weak D match, TRBD2 (6 bases). CDR3 length equals 15 residues. V lost 4 bases and J lost 2, with 14 bases in between. Germline values: CDR1 SGHVS, CDR2 FNYEAQ. CDR3 residues: CASSSSAAGQETQYF. The CDR3, as DNA: TGTGCCAGCAGCTCGAGTGCTGCGGGGCAAGAGACCCAGTACTTC.

The rearrangement uses TRBV19 and TRBJ2-5, with D possibly being TRBD1 (5 bases). Germline V gene data show CDR1 as LNHDA and CDR2 as SQIVND (reference sequence). V was trimmed by 5 bases and J by 3 bases, leaving 10 bases between them. This CDR3 region has 13 residues. In DNA, the CDR3 is TGTGCCAGTAGTTATGGGGCGGAAGAGACCCAGTACTTC. Encoded protein: CASSYGAEETQYF.

This sequence joins TRBV6-1 and TRBJ2-7; 13 nucleotides align to TRBD2. The CDR3 is 17 amino acids. Looked up from germline, CDR1 is MNHNS and CDR2 is SASEGT. The V and J ends lost 3 bases and 5 bases, in that order; junction bases with no gene match: 10. DNA of the CDR3: TGTGCCAGCAGTGATGGACTAGCGGGAGTCATGTCCCACGAGCAGTACTTC. This sequence encodes CASSDGLAGVMSHEQYF.

The chain links TRBV2 to TRBJ2-7; perhaps TRBD1 as D (7 bases). The V gene lost 9 bases and the J gene lost 6 bases, with 18 bases spanning the gap. The CDR3 covers 13 residues. CDR1 is SNHLY, CDR2 FYNNEI, per germline. The CDR3 DNA sequence: TGTGCCAGTATTACTTGGCAGGGGGGCGAGCAGTACTTC. Amino acids: CASITWQGGEQYF.

This chain uses TRBV27 with TRBJ1-4; TRBD1 might be the D (6 bases). V lost 5 bases, J lost 8 bases, and 9 bases lay in between. Germline CDR1 MNHEY, CDR2 SMNVEV (reference sequence). This CDR3 region has 12 residues. The CDR3 sequence is CASSNRGEKLFF. In nucleotides, the CDR3 is TGTGCCAGCAGTAATAGGGGGGAAAAACTGTTTTTT.

The CDR3, as DNA: TGTGCCAGCAGTTTCTGGACAGGGGAAAACACCGGGGAGCTGTTTTTT. This gives the protein CASSFWTGENTGELFF. V is TRBV28 and J is TRBJ2-2; TRBD1 matches at 9 bases. CDR1 and CDR2 (germline): MDHEN, SYDVKM. With V trimmed by 3 bases and J by 2 bases, 4 bases remained unmatched. CDR3 length equals 16 residues.

The CDR3 DNA follows: TGTGCCAGCAGGAGGTGGGTAGCGGGAGGCTACAATGAGCAGTTCTTC. It codes for CASRRWVAGGYNEQFF. The V and J genes are TRBV5-6 and TRBJ2-1; 10 nucleotides match TRBD2. CDR3 size: 16 residues. The J segment lost 3 bases and the V segment lost 5 bases, leaving 8 bases of the junction unmatched. Germline values: CDR1 SGHDT, CDR2 YYEEEE.

The rearrangement links TRBV5-1 to TRBJ2-3; 14 bases match TRBD2. The germline V gene has CDR1 SGHRS and CDR2 YFSETQ. Trimming took 4 bases from V and 4 from J; bases not matched to a gene: 5. CDR3 length equals 16 residues. CDR3 DNA sequence: TGCGCCAGCAGCCAAGGGACTAGCGGGAGCGCAGATACGCAGTATTTT. This translates into CASSQGTSGSADTQYF.

The chain joins TRBV7-2 to TRBJ1-2; TRBD1 agrees at 9 bases. CDR3 length: 14 amino acids. In germline, CDR1 is SGHTA, CDR2 FQGNSA. After removal of 6 bases from V and 5 bases from J, the junction contained 7 bases not matched to a gene. Here the CDR3 reads CASRDPGTGYGYTF. The CDR3 region has the DNA TGTGCCAGCAGAGATCCCGGGACAGGGTATGGCTACACCTTC.

This clone was picked up a small number of times. The chain couples TRBV10-3 to TRBJ2-5; a possible D gene is TRBD1 (6 bases). The ends were cut back, 8 bases at V and 3 bases at J, with 13 bases in the middle. The germline V gene encodes CDR1 ENHRY and CDR2 SYGVKD. The CDR3 runs to 13 residues. This chain's CDR3 is CAIGQGQEETQYF. In nucleotides, the CDR3 is TGTGCCATCGGGCAGGGGCAGGAAGAGACCCAGTACTTC.

This clone has just one count. The chain is built from TRBV28 and TRBJ2-3; D perhaps matches TRBD1 (5 bases). The CDR3 is 13 amino acids. CDR1 and CDR2 from the germline V gene are MDHEN and SYDVKM. The germline V and J ends were trimmed by 4 bases and 4 bases, with 9 bases remaining between them. CDR3 sequence reads: CASSSAGPDTQYF. CDR3 DNA sequence: TGTGCCAGCAGTTCAGCAGGGCCAGATACGCAGTATTTT.

The V call is TRBV28, the J call TRBJ2-3; 7 bases align to TRBD1. Trimming took 6 bases from V and 1 from J; bases not matched to a gene: 7. There are 15 residues in the CDR3. Germline lookup yields CDR1 MDHEN and CDR2 SYDVKM. CDR3 sequence: CASRYDRAGTDTQYF. In DNA, the CDR3 is TGTGCCAGCAGATATGACAGGGCGGGCACAGATACGCAGTATTTT.

The chain combines TRBV27 with TRBJ2-7; TRBD2 might be the D (5 bases). Deletions cut 7 bases from V and 5 bases from J, with 18 bases between. The length of the CDR3 is 14 residues. The germline CDR1 and CDR2 sequences are MNHEY and SMNVEV (reference sequence). CDR3 protein: CASKAVLGEDEQYF. The CDR3 region has the DNA TGTGCCAGCAAAGCAGTGCTCGGGGAAGACGAGCAGTACTTC.

This chain joins TRBV30 and TRBJ2-4; D unresolved. The germline CDR1 and CDR2 sequences are GTSNPN and SVGIG (reference sequence). Trimming removed 0 bases at V and 6 bases at J, with 6 bases between. The CDR3 extends over 12 amino acids. This CDR3 reads CAWSVTGNIQYF. The CDR3 DNA reads TGTGCCTGGAGTGTAACCGGAAACATTCAGTACTTC.

The chain combines TRBV2 with TRBJ2-1, with unresolved D. This CDR3 region has 11 residues. V lost 4 bases and J lost 14, with 12 bases in between. Germline V gene sequence: CDR1 SNHLY, CDR2 FYNNEI. Here the CDR3 DNA reads TGTGCCAGCAGTGTGGAGAGATCCGAGTTCTTC. Encoded protein: CASSVERSEFF.

The genes are TRBV27 and TRBJ2-6; maybe TRBD1 (6 bases). The germline CDR1 and CDR2 sequences are MNHEY and SMNVEV (reference sequence). The CDR3 spans 17 residues. Trimming left V 5 bases short and J 2 bases short, with 16 bases between. CDR3 nucleotide sequence: TGTGCCAGCAGTGGACCCCAGGGGTTGGCTGGGGCCAACGTCCTGACTTTC. It translates to CASSGPQGLAGANVLTF.